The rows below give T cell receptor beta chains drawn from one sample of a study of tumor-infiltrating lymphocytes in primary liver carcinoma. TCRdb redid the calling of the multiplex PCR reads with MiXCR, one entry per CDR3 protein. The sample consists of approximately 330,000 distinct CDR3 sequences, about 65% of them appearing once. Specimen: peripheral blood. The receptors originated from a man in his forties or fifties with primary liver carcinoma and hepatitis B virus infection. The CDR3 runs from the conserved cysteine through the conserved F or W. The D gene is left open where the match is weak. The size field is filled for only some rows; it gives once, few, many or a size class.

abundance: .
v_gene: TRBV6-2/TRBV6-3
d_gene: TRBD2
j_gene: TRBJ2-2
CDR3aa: CASMNSGGTGELFF
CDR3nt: TGTGCCAGCATGAATAGCGGGGGCACCGGGGAGCTGTTTTTT

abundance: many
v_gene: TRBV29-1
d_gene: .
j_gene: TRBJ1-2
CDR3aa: CSVEDVRVLGYTF
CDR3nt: TGCAGCGTTGAAGATGTGAGGGTATTGGGCTACACCTTC

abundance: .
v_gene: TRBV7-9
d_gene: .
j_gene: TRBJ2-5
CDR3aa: CASSRGSYQETQYF
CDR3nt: TGTGCCAGCAGCCGGGGCAGTTACCAAGAGACCCAGTACTTC

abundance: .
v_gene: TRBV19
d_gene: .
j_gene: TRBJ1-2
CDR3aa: CASTRAVGGNYGYTF
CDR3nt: TGTGCCAGTACAAGGGCGGTCGGCGGTAACTATGGCTACACCTTC

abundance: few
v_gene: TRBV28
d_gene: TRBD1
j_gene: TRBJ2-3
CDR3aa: CASMGQDRAAGDTQYF
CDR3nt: TGTGCCAGCATGGGGCAGGACAGGGCCGCGGGAGATACGCAGTATTTT

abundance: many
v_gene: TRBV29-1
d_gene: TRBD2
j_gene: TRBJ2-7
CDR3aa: CSVGLAGASYEQYF
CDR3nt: TGCAGCGTTGGACTAGCGGGGGCCTCCTACGAGCAGTACTTC

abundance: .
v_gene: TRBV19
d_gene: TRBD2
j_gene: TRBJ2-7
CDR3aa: CASSSAGTSGAYEQYF
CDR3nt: TGTGCCAGTAGTTCCGCCGGGACTAGCGGGGCCTACGAGCAGTACTTC

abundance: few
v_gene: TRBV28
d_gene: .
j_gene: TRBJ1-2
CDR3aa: CASSLTQGVYGYTF
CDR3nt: TGTGCCAGCAGTTTAACCCAGGGAGTATATGGCTACACCTTC

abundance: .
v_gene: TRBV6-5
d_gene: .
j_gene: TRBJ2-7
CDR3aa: CASSRTGQGGYEQYF
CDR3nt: TGTGCCAGCAGCCGAACAGGCCAGGGCGGCTACGAGCAGTACTTC

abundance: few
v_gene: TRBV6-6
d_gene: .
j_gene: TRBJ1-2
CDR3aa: CASSPREFLRGYTF
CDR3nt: TGTGCCAGCAGTCCAAGGGAATTTCTGCGTGGCTACACCTTC

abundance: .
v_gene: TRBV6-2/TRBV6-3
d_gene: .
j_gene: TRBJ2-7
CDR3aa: CVSRTGSSYEQYF
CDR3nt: TGTGTCAGCAGAACCGGAAGCTCCTACGAGCAGTACTTC

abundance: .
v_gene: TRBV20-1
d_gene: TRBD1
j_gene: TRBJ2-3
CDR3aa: CSASSTGTGGRGDTQYF
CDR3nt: TGCAGTGCTAGCAGCACCGGGACAGGGGGCCGTGGAGATACGCAGTATTTT

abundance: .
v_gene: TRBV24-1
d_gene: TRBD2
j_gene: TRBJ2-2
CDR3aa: CATSDSLTSGGRWTGELFF
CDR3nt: TGTGCCACCAGTGATTCATTGACTAGCGGCGGCCGGTGGACCGGGGAGCTGTTTTTT

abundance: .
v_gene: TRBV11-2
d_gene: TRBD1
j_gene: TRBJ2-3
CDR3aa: CASSLSTGTDTQYF
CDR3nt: TGTGCCAGCAGCTTGTCTACTGGGACAGATACTCAGTATTTT

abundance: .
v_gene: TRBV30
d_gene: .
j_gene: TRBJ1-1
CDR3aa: CASDSMNTEAFF
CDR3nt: TGTGCCTCGGACAGTATGAACACTGAAGCTTTCTTT

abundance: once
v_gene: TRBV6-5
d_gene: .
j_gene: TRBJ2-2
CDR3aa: CTSRLSGLYTGELFF
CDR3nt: TGTACCAGCAGGCTTAGCGGACTGTACACCGGGGAGCTGTTTTTT

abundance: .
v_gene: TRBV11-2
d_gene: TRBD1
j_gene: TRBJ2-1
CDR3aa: CASSLVRGLKNEHSF
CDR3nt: TGTGCCAGCAGCTTAGTGAGGGGGCTGAAGAATGAGCACTCCTTC

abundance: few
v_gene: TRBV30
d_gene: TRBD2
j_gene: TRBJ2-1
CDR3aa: CAAGLAGVGGNEQFF
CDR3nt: TGTGCCGCGGGTCTAGCGGGAGTTGGGGGCAATGAGCAGTTCTTC

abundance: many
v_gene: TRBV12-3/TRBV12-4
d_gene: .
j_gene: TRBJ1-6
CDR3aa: CASSPYNSPLHF
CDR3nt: TGTGCCAGCAGTCCGTATAATTCACCCCTCCACTTT

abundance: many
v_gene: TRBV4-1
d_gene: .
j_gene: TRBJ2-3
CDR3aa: CASSLGPITDTQYF
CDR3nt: TGCGCCAGCAGCCTGGGACCCATCACAGATACGCAGTATTTT

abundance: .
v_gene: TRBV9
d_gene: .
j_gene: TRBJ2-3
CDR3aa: CASSAGPLSTDTQYF
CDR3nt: TGTGCCAGCAGCGCGGGACCCCTTAGCACAGATACGCAGTATTTT

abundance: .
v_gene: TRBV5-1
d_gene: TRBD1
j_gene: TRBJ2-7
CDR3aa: CASRPGTEFYEQYF
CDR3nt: TGCGCCAGCAGGCCGGGGACAGAATTCTACGAGCAGTACTTC

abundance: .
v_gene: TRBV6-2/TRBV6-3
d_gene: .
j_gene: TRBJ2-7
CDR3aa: CASRTTSPYEQYF
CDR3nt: TGTGCCAGCAGGACTACCTCCCCATACGAGCAGTACTTC

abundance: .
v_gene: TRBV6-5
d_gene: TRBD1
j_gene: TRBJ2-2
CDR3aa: CASNDRGRGAGELFF
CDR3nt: TGTGCCAGCAACGACAGGGGGCGAGGGGCCGGGGAACTGTTTTTT

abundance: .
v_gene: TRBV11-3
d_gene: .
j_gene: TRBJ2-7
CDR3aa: CASSSVSGESYEQCF
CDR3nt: TGTGCCAGCAGCTCAGTTTCGGGGGAATCCTACGAGCAGTGCTTC

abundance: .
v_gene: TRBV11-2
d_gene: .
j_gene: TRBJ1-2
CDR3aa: CASSLRRQNAGGYTF
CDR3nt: TGTGCCAGCAGCTTGAGGCGACAGAACGCAGGGGGCTACACCTTC

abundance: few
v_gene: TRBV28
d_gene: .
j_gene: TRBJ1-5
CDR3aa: CASTLGRDNQPQHF
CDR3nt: TGTGCCAGCACCCTGGGCCGGGACAATCAGCCCCAGCATTTT

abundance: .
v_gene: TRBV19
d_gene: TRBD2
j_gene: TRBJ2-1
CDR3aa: CASRTGLVHNEQFF
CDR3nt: TGTGCCAGTAGGACGGGACTAGTCCACAATGAGCAGTTCTTC

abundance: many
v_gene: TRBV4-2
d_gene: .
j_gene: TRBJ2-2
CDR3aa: CASSQSGLPTGELFF
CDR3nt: TGTGCCAGCAGCCAAAGTGGGTTGCCAACCGGGGAGCTGTTTTTT

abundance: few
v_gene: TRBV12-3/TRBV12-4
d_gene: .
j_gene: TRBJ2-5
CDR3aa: CASSKETQYF
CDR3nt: TGTGCCAGCAGTAAAGAGACCCAGTACTTC

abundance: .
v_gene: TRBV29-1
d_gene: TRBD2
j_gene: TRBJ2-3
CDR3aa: CSAGLAGAPDAQYF
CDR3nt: TGCAGCGCCGGACTAGCAGGAGCACCAGATGCGCAGTATTTT

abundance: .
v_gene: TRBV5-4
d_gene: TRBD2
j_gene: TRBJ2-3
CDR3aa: CASSILAGQIDTQYF
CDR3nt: TGTGCCAGCAGCATACTAGCGGGCCAGATCGATACGCAGTATTTT

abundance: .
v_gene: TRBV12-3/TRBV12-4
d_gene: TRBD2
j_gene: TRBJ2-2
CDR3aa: CASSRQTSGRAPTGELFF
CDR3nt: TGTGCCAGCAGCCGGCAAACTAGCGGGAGGGCCCCCACCGGGGAGCTGTTTTTT

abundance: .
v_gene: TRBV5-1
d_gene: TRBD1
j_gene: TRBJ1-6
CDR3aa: CASSSGQGVDSPLHF
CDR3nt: TGCGCCAGCAGCAGCGGACAGGGTGTGGATTCACCCCTCCACTTT

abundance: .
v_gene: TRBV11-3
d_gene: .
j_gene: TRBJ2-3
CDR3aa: CASSIGRGAPDTDAQYF
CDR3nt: TGTGCCAGCAGCATAGGACGGGGGGCCCCAGACACAGATGCGCAGTATTTT

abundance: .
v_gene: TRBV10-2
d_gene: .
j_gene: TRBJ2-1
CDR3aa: CASRHSGDFNNEQFF
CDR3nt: TGCGCCAGCAGACACTCCGGGGACTTTAACAATGAGCAGTTCTTC

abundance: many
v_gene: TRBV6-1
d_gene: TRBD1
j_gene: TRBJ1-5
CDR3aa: CASSETGGAGQPQHF
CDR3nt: TGTGCCAGCAGTGAAACAGGGGGCGCAGGTCAGCCCCAGCATTTT

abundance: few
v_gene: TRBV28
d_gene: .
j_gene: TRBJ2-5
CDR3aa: CASSGQGLETQYF
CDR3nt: TGTGCCAGCAGTGGTCAGGGGTTAGAGACCCAGTACTTC

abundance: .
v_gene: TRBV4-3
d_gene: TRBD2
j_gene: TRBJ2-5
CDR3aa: CTSSLGLQETQYF
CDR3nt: TGCACCAGCAGCCTGGGACTACAAGAGACCCAGTACTTC

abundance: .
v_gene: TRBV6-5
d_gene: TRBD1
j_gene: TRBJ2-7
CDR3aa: CVSSYSGGTGVVFEQYF
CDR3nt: TGTGTCAGCAGTTACTCTGGGGGAACAGGGGTCGTCTTCGAGCAGTACTTC

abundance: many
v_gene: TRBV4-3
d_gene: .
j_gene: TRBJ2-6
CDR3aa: CASSQEALSGANVLTF
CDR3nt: TGCGCCAGCAGCCAAGAAGCGCTCTCTGGGGCCAACGTCCTGACTTTC

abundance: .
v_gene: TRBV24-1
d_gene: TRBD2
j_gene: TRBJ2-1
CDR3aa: CATSDLSSRTSGYNEQFF
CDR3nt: TGTGCCACCAGTGATTTATCTAGTCGGACTAGCGGTTACAATGAGCAGTTCTTC

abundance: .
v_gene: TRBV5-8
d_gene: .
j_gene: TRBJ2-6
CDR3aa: CASSPRTFGANVLTF
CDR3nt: TGTGCCAGCAGCCCGAGGACGTTTGGGGCCAACGTCCTGACTTTC

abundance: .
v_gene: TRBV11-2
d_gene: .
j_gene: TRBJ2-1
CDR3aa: CASSLYEGQGFGEQFF
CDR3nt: TGTGCCAGCAGCTTATATGAGGGCCAAGGGTTCGGCGAGCAGTTCTTC

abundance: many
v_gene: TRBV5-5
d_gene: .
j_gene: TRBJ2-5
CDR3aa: CASSLPQGLETQYF
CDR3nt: TGTGCCAGCAGCTTACCACAGGGACTGGAGACCCAGTACTTC

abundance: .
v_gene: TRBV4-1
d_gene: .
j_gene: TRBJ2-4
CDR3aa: CASSQDLGDIQYF
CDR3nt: TGCGCCAGCAGCCAAGACCTTGGGGACATACAGTACTTC